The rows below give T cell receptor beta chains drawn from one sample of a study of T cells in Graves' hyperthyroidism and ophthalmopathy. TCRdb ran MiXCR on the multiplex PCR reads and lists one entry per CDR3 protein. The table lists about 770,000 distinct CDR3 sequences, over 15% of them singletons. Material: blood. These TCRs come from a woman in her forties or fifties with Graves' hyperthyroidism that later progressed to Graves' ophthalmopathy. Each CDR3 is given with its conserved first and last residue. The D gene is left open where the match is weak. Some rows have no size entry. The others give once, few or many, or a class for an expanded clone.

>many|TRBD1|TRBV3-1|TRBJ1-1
CASSRRTGGEAFF
TGTGCCAGCAGCCGCCGGACAGGGGGAGAAGCTTTCTTT
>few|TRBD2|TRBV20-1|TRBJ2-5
CSARDPGGAGTRETQYF
TGCAGTGCTAGAGATCCCGGGGGCGCGGGGACTAGAGAGACCCAGTACTTC
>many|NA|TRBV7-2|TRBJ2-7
CASSLVGWDGAYEQYF
TGTGCCAGCAGCTTAGTTGGTTGGGACGGAGCCTACGAGCAGTACTTC
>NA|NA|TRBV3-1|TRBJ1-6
CASQSDFSSYNSPLHF
TGTGCCAGCCAGTCGGATTTTAGCTCCTATAATTCACCCCTCCACTTT
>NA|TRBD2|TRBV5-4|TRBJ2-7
CASSPGGLLAGVGHEQYF
TGTGCCAGCAGCCCGGGAGGACTACTAGCGGGAGTGGGCCACGAGCAGTACTTC
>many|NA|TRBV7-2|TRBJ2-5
CASSLGWTEIQETQYF
TGTGCCAGCAGCTTAGGGTGGACGGAGATTCAAGAGACCCAGTACTTC
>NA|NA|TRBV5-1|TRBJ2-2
CASSSPTGTGELFF
TGCGCCAGCAGCTCTCCAACGGGAACCGGGGAGCTGTTTTTT
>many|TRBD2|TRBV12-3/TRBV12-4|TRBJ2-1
CASRRAGGNSLEQFF
TGTGCCAGCAGACGAGCGGGGGGGAACTCGTTGGAGCAGTTCTTC
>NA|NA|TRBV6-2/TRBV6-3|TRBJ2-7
CASSALETYSYEQYF
TGTGCCAGCAGCGCCCTAGAGACATATTCCTACGAGCAGTACTTC
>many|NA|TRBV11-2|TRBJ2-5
CASSFSQGTPWETQYF
TGTGCCAGCAGCTTTTCACAGGGTACGCCTTGGGAGACCCAGTACTTC
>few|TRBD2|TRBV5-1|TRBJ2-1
CASSGPGLAGGFSYNEQFF
TGCGCCAGCAGCGGTCCGGGACTAGCGGGGGGATTTTCCTACAATGAGCAGTTCTTC
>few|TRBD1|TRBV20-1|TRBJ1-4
CSASWDRRISNEKLFF
TGCAGTGCTAGTTGGGACAGGCGGATCAGTAATGAAAAACTGTTTTTT
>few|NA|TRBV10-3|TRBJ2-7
CAISEGTDSSYEQYF
TGTGCCATCAGTGAGGGGACGGATAGCTCCTACGAGCAGTACTTC
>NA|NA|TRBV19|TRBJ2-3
CASSPTRGRQGDTQYF
TGTGCCAGTAGTCCAACCAGGGGACGTCAAGGAGATACGCAGTATTTT
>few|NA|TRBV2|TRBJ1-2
CASTAGLPSNYGYTF
TGTGCCAGCACGGCAGGGCTACCCTCTAACTATGGCTACACCTTC
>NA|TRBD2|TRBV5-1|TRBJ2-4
CASSVGASGDAKNIQYF
TGTGCCAGCAGCGTAGGGGCTAGCGGGGATGCCAAAAACATTCAGTACTTC
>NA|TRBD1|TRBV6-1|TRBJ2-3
CASGIGDSNSDTQYF
TGTGCCAGCGGTATTGGGGACAGTAATTCAGATACGCAGTATTTT
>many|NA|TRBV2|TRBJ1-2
CASSEGGYTF
TGTGCCAGCAGTGAGGGGGGCTACACCTTC
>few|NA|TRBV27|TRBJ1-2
CASSKIEGDLYGYTF
TGTGCCAGCAGTAAAATTGAGGGGGACCTCTATGGCTACACCTTC
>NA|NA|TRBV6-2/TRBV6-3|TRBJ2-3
CASSYFGGGADTQYF
TGTGCCAGCAGTTACTTTGGCGGGGGCGCAGATACGCAGTATTTT
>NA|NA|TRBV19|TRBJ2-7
CASSISDRPLYEQYF
TGTGCCAGTAGTATTTCTGACAGGCCCTTATACGAGCAGTACTTC
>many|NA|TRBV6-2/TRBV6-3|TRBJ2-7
CASDRGQSYEQYF
TGTGCCAGCGACAGAGGGCAGTCCTACGAGCAGTACTTC
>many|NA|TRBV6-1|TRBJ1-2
CASSERSYGYTF
TGTGCCAGCAGTGAAAGGTCCTATGGCTACACCTTC
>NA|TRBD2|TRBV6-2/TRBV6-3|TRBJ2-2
CASTTRLAGGFGELFF
TGTGCCAGCACCACCCGACTAGCGGGGGGTTTCGGGGAGCTGTTTTTT
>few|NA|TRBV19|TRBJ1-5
CASSIVQGILYSNQPQHF
TGTGCCAGTAGTATAGTACAGGGTATTCTTTATAGCAATCAGCCCCAGCATTTT
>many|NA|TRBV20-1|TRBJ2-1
CSARDLRYEQFF
TGCAGTGCTAGAGATCTTCGCTATGAGCAGTTCTTC
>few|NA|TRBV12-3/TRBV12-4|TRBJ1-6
CASKDTGDSPLHF
TGTGCCAGCAAAGATACTGGAGATTCACCCCTCCACTTT
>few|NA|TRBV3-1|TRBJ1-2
CASSQADSTPNYGYTF
TGTGCCAGCAGCCAAGCGGACAGTACTCCTAACTATGGCTACACCTTC
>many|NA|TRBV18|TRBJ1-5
CASSPLESQPQHF
TGTGCCAGCTCACCACTAGAAAGTCAGCCCCAGCATTTT
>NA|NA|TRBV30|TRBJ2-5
CAWSVGGRTPNF
TGTGCCTGGAGTGTAGGGGGAAGGACGCCTAACTTC
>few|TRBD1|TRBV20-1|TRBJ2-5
CSADRGRQETQYF
TGCAGTGCAGACAGGGGGAGGCAAGAGACCCAGTACTTC
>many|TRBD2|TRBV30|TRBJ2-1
CAWSGGLAVSYNEQFF
TGTGCCTGGAGTGGGGGACTAGCGGTCTCCTACAATGAGCAGTTCTTC
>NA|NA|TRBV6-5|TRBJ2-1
CATSSPHRGNEQFF
TGTGCCACCAGTTCCCCCCACCGAGGTAATGAGCAGTTCTTC
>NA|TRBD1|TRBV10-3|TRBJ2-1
CAISGTGGGGEQFF
TGTGCCATCAGCGGGACAGGGGGCGGAGGTGAGCAGTTCTTC
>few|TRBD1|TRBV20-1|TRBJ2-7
CSARVKDREYEQYF
TGCAGTGCTAGAGTGAAGGACAGGGAGTACGAGCAGTACTTC
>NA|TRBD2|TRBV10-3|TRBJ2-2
CAISGNLAGAVSGELFF
TGTGCCATCAGTGGAAATTTAGCGGGGGCCGTATCCGGGGAGCTGTTTTTT
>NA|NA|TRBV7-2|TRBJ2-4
CASSFPQDIQYF
TGTGCCAGCAGCTTCCCTCAGGACATTCAGTACTTC
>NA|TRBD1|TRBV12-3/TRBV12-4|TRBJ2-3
CASSYTGTGHYTDTQYF
TGTGCCAGCAGTTATACCGGGACAGGCCATTACACAGATACGCAGTATTTT
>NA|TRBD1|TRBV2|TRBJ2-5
CASVDRGQETQYF
TGTGCCAGCGTCGACAGGGGCCAAGAGACCCAGTACTTC
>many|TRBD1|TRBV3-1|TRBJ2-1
CASSQAGTDYNEQFF
TGTGCCAGCAGCCAAGCCGGGACAGATTACAATGAGCAGTTCTTC
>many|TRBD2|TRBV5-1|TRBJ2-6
CASSLAGSGANVLTF
TGTGCCAGCAGCTTAGCGGGCTCTGGGGCCAACGTCCTGACTTTC
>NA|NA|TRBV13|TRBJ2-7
CASSLGGNPLYEQYF
TGTGCCAGCAGCTTAGGAGGGAATCCACTTTACGAGCAGTACTTC
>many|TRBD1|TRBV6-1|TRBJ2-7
CASSSDGQVYEQYF
TGTGCCAGCAGCTCTGATGGACAGGTCTACGAGCAGTACTTC
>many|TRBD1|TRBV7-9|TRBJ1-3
CASSRTGGSGNTIYF
TGTGCCAGCAGCCGGACAGGGGGATCTGGAAACACCATATATTTT
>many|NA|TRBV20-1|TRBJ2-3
CSAYTPGQNVADTQYF
TGCAGTGCTTACACCCCGGGACAAAATGTGGCAGATACGCAGTATTTT
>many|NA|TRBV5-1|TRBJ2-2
CASSIPGQNTGELFF
TGCGCCAGCAGCATACCGGGACAAAACACCGGGGAGCTGTTTTTT
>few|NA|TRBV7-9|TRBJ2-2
CASSLDRGPNTGELFF
TGTGCCAGCAGCCTGGACCGGGGGCCTAACACCGGGGAGCTGTTTTTT
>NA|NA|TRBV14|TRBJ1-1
CASSHPPSGAAEAFF
TGTGCCAGCAGCCATCCCCCATCGGGGGCCGCTGAAGCTTTCTTT
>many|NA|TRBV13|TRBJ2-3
CASSLRTATLDTQYF
TGTGCCAGCAGCTTACGGACAGCTACTTTAGATACGCAGTATTTT
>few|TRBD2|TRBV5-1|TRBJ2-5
CASSLVVSGMEETQYF
TGCGCCAGCAGCTTGGTTGTTAGCGGGATGGAAGAGACCCAGTACTTC
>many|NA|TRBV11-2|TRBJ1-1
CASSLEPGLGTEAFF
TGTGCCAGCAGCTTAGAACCGGGGTTGGGTACTGAAGCTTTCTTT
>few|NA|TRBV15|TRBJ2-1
CATSRGREPYNEQFF
TGTGCCACCAGCAGAGGCAGGGAGCCCTACAATGAGCAGTTCTTC